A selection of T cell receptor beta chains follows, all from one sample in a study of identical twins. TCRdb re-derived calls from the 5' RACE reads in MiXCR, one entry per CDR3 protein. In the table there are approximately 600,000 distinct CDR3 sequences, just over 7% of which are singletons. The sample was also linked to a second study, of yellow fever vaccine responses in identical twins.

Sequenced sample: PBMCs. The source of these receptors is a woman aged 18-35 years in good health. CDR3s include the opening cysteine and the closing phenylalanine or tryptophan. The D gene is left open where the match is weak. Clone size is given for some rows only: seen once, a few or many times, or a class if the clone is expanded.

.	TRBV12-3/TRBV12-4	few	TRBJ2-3	TGTGCCAGCAGCTCCCCCGGGGGCTCAGATACGCAGTATTTT	CASSSPGGSDTQYF
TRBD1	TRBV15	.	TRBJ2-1	TGTGCCACCAGCAGAGAAGGACAGGGGATCTACAATGAGCAGTTCTTC	CATSREGQGIYNEQFF
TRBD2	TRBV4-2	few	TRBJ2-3	TGTGCCAGCAGCCCGGGGGGGGGGAGGGCGCCAGATACGCAGTATTTT	CASSPGGGRAPDTQYF
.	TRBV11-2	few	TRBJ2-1	TGTGCCAGCAGCTTAGGGGAGCGGAATCCCAATACGAATGAGCAGTTCTTC	CASSLGERNPNTNEQFF
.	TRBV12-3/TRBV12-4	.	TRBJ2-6	TGTGCCAGCAGTTTTAGATCTGGGGCCAACGTCCTGACTTTC	CASSFRSGANVLTF
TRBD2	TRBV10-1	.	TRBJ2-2	TGCGCCAGCAGTGAGACTAGCGGGGGGCACACCGGGGAGCTGTTTTTT	CASSETSGGHTGELFF
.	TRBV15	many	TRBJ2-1	TGTGCCACCTCGGGGTTCAATGAGCAGTTCTTC	CATSGFNEQFF
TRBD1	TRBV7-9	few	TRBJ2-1	TGTGCCAGCACCCTTTACACAGGGGGCTCCTACAATGAGCAGTTCTTC	CASTLYTGGSYNEQFF
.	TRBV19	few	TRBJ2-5	TGTGCCAGTAGTATGAACGGGGGCAGTGGCGAGACCCAGTACTTC	CASSMNGGSGETQYF
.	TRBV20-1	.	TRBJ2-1	TGCAGTGCTAGTTTACGGGGTCAGGTTGAGCAGTTCTTC	CSASLRGQVEQFF
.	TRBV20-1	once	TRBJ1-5	TGCAGTGCTAGCGTATCAGGGTCAGGCAATCAGCCCCAGCATTTT	CSASVSGSGNQPQHF
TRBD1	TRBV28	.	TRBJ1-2	TGTGCCAGCAGTTTGATGGGGACAGGTGGTTCTGACTATGGCTACACCTTC	CASSLMGTGGSDYGYTF
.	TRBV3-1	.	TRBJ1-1	TGTGCCAGCAGCCAAGCAGGGGCGGCGGACACTGAAGCTTTCTTT	CASSQAGAADTEAFF
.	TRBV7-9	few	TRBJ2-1	TGTGCCAGCAGCTTAGGAAAAGGCCAGGGACCCCACAATGAGCAGTTCTTC	CASSLGKGQGPHNEQFF
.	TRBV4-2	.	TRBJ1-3	TGTGCCAGCAGCCAAGAGTGGTACAGGAGCTCTGGAAACACCATATATTTT	CASSQEWYRSSGNTIYF
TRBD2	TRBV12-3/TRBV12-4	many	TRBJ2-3	TGTGCCAGCAGCCGACTAGCCCTGAGCACAGATACGCAGTATTTT	CASSRLALSTDTQYF
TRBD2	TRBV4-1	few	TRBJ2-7	TGCGCCAGCAGCCAAGATGGGGTAGCGGGAGAGCGTGAGCAGTACTTC	CASSQDGVAGEREQYF
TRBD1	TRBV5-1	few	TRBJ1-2	TGCGCCAGCAGCTTAGGGGGCCCTTCGGATGGCTACACCTTC	CASSLGGPSDGYTF
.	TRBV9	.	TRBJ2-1	TGTGCCAGCAGCCCGGAGGATGAGCAGTTCTTC	CASSPEDEQFF
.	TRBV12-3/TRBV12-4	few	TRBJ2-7	TGTGCCAGCAGTCCTCCGAGAGGCTACGAGCAGTACTTC	CASSPPRGYEQYF
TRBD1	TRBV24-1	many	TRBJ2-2	TGTGCCACCAGTGATCCGACAGGGGTGACCGGGGAGCTGTTTTTT	CATSDPTGVTGELFF
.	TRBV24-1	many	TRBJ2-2	TGTGCCACCAGTGATTTGCACGGGAGAGGCACCGGGGAGCTGTTTTTT	CATSDLHGRGTGELFF
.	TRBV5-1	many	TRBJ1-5	TGCGCCAGCAGCCCCGGGGGGGGAAGCAATCAGCCCCAGCATTTT	CASSPGGGSNQPQHF
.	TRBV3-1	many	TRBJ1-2	TGTGCCAGCAGCCCCAGTCAGGGAGTAGGTGGCTACACCTTC	CASSPSQGVGGYTF
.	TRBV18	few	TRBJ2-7	TGTGCCAGCTCACCACCGTGGAACTTTAGCGGAATCTCCTACGAGCAGTACTTC	CASSPPWNFSGISYEQYF
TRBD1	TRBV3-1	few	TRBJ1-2	TGTGCCAGCAGCCAAGGACAGGGCTTCGCTAACTATGGCTACACCTTC	CASSQGQGFANYGYTF
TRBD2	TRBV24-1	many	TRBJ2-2	TGTGCCACCGGGAGGGGTCACACCGGGGAGCTGTTTTTT	CATGRGHTGELFF
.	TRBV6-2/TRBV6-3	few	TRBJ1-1	TGTGCCAGCAGTGATTCCCTCTTGAACACTGAAGCTTTCTTT	CASSDSLLNTEAFF
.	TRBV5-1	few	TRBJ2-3	TGCGCCAGCAGCTTACAGGGTGTTCCAGATACGCAGTATTTT	CASSLQGVPDTQYF